This T cell receptor beta chain was documented in a study of regulatory T cells in long-lasting Graves disease. This clonotype showed up many times. Its antigen remains unknown. The CDR3 has 15 residues. Between the trimmed V and J ends, which lost 5 bases and 7 bases, there was a span of 21 bases. The germline V gene has CDR1 MDHEN and CDR2 SYDVKM. Findings and limits, study-wide: TRBV28, TRBJ1-2 and TRBJ2-5 emerged as the favored segments in persistent disease.

Arm-PCR of CDR3 regions and iRepertoire HTBI primers were used to build TCR beta libraries. TCRdb independently ran MiXCR on the multiplex PCR reads; one entry per CDR3 protein. This sample has some 440,000 distinct CDR3 sequences, with about a fifth found just once. Time point reported: persistent/refractory GD, antithyroid drugs over 5 years with positive TRAb. There was RNA extracted from PBMCs, and the TCR library was made from it. American Thyroid Association guidelines defined how Graves' disease was diagnosed. The clonotype was recovered from a female donor with Graves disease. This specimen was peripheral blood mononuclear cells (PBMCs), taken when the disease was refractory, from a patient treated with antithyroid drugs. The chain uses TRBV28 and TRBJ2-7; D might be TRBD2 (6 bases). This CDR3 is CASSPPGSEGYEQYF. The CDR3 coding sequence is TGTGCCAGCAGTCCACCCGGATCGGAGGGATATGAGCAGTACTTC. Complete variable domain (other parts from reference TRBV28 and TRBJ2-7): DVKVTQSSRYLVKRTGEKVFLECVQDMDHENMFWYRQDPGLGLRLIYFSYDVKMKEKGDIPEGYSVSREKKERFSLILESASTNQTSMYLCASSPPGSEGYEQYFGPGTRLTVT.